This T cell receptor (beta chain) was obtained from a study of blood T cell repertoires in COVID-19. Across the whole study: Nucleic acid was either cDNA or gDNA, and it came from T cells, B-cell-depleted T cells, or PBMCs.

In the original processing: Nucleated cell counts were estimated from reference gene primer amplification. Data came from immunoSEQ multiplex PCR; TCRdb stores just in-frame clones and leaves some out. That table is the source of V, J and clone size, and D and trimming were worked out from the DNA. This sample has approximately 150,000 clones; over 70% occur once, and the top ten carry 1.5% to 2.5%. This CDR3 region has 15 residues. V dropped 3 bases and J dropped 8; count of bases not matched to a gene: 9. Germline loops: CDR1 MGHRA, CDR2 YSYEKL. The chain has TRBV4-1 and TRBJ2-1; TRBD2 agrees at 8 bases. The TCR sequence derives from an older woman with acute or convalescent COVID-19. The sequenced sample consisted of peripheral blood. The CDR3, as DNA: TGCGCCAGCAGCCACCAGAACCTGGGACTAGATGAGCAGTTCTTC. It is translated as CASSHQNLGLDEQFF.